What follows is one TCR beta chain and its context. Antigen specificity is unknown. CDR1 SGHNT and CDR2 YYREEE come from the germline V gene (reference sequence). This CDR3 has 14 residues. Deletions cut 6 bases from V and 3 bases from J, with 13 bases between. The entry originates in a study of T cell responses to AZD1222 COVID-19 vaccine. TCRdb keeps only in-frame clones here, not all; method: immunoSEQ multiplex PCR. Here the sample spans around 63,000 clones, approximately 85% being singletons. Points from the study as a whole: Among spike-specific TCRs, nearly half reportedly target unmutated variant regions.

The sample consisted of peripheral blood, taken on day 0 of AZD1222 vaccination. V and J are TRBV5-4 and TRBJ2-4; unclear D gene. This receptor was obtained from an adult in good health. CDR3 sequence: CASKDPVGKNIQYF. DNA of the CDR3: TGTGCCAGCAAGGACCCTGTGGGCAAAAACATTCAGTACTTC. The entire variable domain, with the rest obtained from reference TRBV5-4 and TRBJ2-4, is as follows: ETGVTQSPTHLIKTRGQQVTLRCSSQSGHNTVSWYQQALGQGPQFIFQYYREEENGRGNFPPRFSGLQFPNYSSELNVNALELDDSALYLCASKDPVGKNIQYFGAGTRLSVL.